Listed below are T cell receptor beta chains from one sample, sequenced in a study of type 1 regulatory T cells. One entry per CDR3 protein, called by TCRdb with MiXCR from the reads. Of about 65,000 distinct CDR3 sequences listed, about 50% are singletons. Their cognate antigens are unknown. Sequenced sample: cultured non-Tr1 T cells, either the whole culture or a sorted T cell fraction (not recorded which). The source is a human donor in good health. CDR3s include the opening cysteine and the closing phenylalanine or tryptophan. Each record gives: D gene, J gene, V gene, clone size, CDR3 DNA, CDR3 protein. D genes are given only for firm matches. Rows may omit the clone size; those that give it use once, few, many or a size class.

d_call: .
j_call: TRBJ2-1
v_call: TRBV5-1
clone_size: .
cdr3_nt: TGCGCCAGCAGCCCTGGAGGGGGGGTACAGAATGAGCAGTTCTTC
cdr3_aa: CASSPGGGVQNEQFF

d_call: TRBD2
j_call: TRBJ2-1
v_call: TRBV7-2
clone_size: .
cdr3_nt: TGTGCCAGCAGCTCCTGGACTAGTCTGGATGAGCAGTTCTTC
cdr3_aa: CASSSWTSLDEQFF

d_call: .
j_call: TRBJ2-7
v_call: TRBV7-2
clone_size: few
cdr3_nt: TGTGCCAGCAGCTCTCAGCCCGGGACCTACGAGCAGTACTTC
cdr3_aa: CASSSQPGTYEQYF

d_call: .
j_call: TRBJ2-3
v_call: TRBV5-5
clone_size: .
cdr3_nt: TGTGCCAGCAGCTACGTTCATATGGGGTTCACAGATACGCAGTATTTT
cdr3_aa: CASSYVHMGFTDTQYF

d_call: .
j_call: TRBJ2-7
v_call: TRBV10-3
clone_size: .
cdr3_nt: TGTGCCATCAGTGGGGGAGCATCCTACGAGCAGTACTTC
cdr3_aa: CAISGGASYEQYF

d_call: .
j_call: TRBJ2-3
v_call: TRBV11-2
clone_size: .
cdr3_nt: TGTGCCAGCAGCTTAGATTGGGCGGGCACAGATACGCAGTATTTT
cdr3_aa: CASSLDWAGTDTQYF

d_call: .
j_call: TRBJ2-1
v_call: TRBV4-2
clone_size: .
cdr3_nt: TGTGCCAGCAGCCTTAATAGACGCTCCTACAATGAGCAGTTCTTC
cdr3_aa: CASSLNRRSYNEQFF

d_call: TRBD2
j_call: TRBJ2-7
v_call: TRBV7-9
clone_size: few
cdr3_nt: TGTGCCAGCAGCCCCCGGGGGGGCCTTAGGAACGAGCAGTACTTC
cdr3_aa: CASSPRGGLRNEQYF

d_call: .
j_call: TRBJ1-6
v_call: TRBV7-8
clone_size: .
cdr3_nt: TGTGCCAGCAGCCACGACGCGGGATTGGCCGTTTCACCCCTCCACTTT
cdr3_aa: CASSHDAGLAVSPLHF

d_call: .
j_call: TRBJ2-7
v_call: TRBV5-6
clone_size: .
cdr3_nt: TGTGCCAGCAGAACTGCAGGGCGCTACGAGCAGTACTTC
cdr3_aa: CASRTAGRYEQYF

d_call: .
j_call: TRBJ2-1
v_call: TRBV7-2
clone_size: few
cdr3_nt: TGTGCCAGCAGCTTACGGACAGCCTACAATGAGCAGTTCTTC
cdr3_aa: CASSLRTAYNEQFF

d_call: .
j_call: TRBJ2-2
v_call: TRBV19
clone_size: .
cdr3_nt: TGTGCCAGTAGTATAGATCAACGGAACACCGGGGAGCTGTTTTTT
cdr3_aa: CASSIDQRNTGELFF

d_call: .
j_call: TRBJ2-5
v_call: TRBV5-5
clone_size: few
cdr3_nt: TGTGCCAGCAGCTTGGCCGGGGCGTTCCAGTACTTC
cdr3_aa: CASSLAGAFQYF

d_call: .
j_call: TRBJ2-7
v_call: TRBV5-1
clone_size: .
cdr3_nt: TGCGCCAGCAGCCCACAAGGGGCCTCGGGCGAGCAGTACTTC
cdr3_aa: CASSPQGASGEQYF

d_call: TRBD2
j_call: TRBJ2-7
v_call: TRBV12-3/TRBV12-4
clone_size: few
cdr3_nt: TGTGCCAGCAGTTCCTCGGGACTAGCGGGGACCTTCTCCTACGAGCAGTACTTC
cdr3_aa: CASSSSGLAGTFSYEQYF

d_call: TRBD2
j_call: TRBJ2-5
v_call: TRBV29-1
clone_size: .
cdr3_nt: TGCAGCGTGGCAGCGGGGGGGACCCAGTACTTC
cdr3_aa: CSVAAGGTQYF

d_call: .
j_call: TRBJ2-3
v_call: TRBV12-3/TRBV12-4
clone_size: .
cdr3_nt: TGTGCCAGCAGCCAGTATGCAGATACGCAGTATTTT
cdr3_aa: CASSQYADTQYF

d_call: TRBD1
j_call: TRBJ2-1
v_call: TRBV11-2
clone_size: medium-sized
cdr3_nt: TGTGCCAGCAGCCCCGCGTCAAGGGGGCAGCAGTTCTTC
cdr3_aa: CASSPASRGQQFF

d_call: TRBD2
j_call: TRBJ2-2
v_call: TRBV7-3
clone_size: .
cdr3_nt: TGTGCCAGCAGCTACAGCGGGGGGGGTCGGGCCGGGGAGCTGTTTTTT
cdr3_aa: CASSYSGGGRAGELFF

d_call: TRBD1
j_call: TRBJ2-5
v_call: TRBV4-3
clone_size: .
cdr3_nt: TGCGCCAGCAGCCAAGATCTGGGACAGCAAGAGACCCAGTACTTC
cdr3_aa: CASSQDLGQQETQYF

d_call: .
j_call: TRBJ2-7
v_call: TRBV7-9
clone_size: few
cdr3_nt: TGTGCCAGCAGCTTAGGGGCAGACCGCGAGCAGTACTTC
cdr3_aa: CASSLGADREQYF

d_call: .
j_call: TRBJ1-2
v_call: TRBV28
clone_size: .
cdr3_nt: TGTGCCAGCAGTCCCCCCCAGGCAGGGGCCTATGGCTACACCTTC
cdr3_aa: CASSPPQAGAYGYTF

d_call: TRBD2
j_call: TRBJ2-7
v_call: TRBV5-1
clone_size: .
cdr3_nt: TGCGCCAGCAGCTTAGGACTAGCGGGGGGCCTAGGTCGACGGCAGTACTTC
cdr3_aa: CASSLGLAGGLGRRQYF

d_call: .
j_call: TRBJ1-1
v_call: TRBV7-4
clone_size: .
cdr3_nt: TGTGCCAGCAGTTTATATTGGACAGTTAACACTGAAGCTTTCTTT
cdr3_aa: CASSLYWTVNTEAFF

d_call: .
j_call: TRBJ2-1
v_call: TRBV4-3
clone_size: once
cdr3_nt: TGCGCCAGCAGCCAAGGCCCAGACCGGGGAGACAATGAGCAGTTCTTC
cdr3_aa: CASSQGPDRGDNEQFF